Below are 30 T cell receptor beta chains sequenced from a single sample in a study of T cells in Graves' hyperthyroidism and ophthalmopathy. From RNA transcripts, TCR beta CDR3 regions were amplified. Carried out on the TCR CDR3, a first-round RT-PCR used the HTBI primer set. One entry per CDR3 protein results from TCRdb running MiXCR on the multiplex PCR reads. Among about 270,000 distinct CDR3 sequences listed, over 12% were seen once. The specimen was blood. These receptors were taken from a woman in her forties or fifties with Graves' hyperthyroidism that later progressed to Graves' ophthalmopathy.

The chain carries TRBV10-3 and TRBJ2-6; D call uncertain. Trimming took off 0 bases at V and 0 bases at J, with 18 bases between the two ends. Germline CDR1 is ENHRY and CDR2 is SYGVKD. There are 20 residues in the CDR3. The CDR3 reads CAISESIVAVIRSGANVLTF. The CDR3 DNA is TGTGCCATCAGTGAGTCGATCGTGGCGGTTATACGCTCTGGGGCCAACGTCCTGACTTTC.

This clonotype was found many times. This chain uses TRBV28 with TRBJ1-4, with a weak D call TRBD1 (6 bases). V gave up 7 bases and J gave up 0 bases, with 15 bases separating them. The CDR3 runs 16 residues. Germline V gene lookup returns CDR1 MDHEN and CDR2 SYDVKM. Here the CDR3 reads CASIPGGGSTNEKLFF. CDR3 sequence (DNA): TGTGCCAGCATTCCTGGGGGCGGCTCAACTAATGAAAAACTGTTTTTT.

This clonotype was seen ten or more times. The CDR3 region is CASFGAGQGNYEQYF. The CDR3 DNA sequence: TGTGCCAGCTTTGGCGCGGGACAGGGAAACTACGAGCAGTACTTC. The gene calls are TRBV2 and TRBJ2-7, with 9 bases matching TRBD1. Germline values: CDR1 SNHLY, CDR2 FYNNEI. Unmatched junction bases numbered 11, after V lost 8 bases and J lost 3 bases. CDR3 length: 15 residues.

The J gene is TRBJ2-1, the V gene TRBV30; no firm D call. V gave up 2 bases and J gave up 14 bases, with 13 bases separating them. Germline V lookup: CDR1 GTSNPN, CDR2 SVGIG (reference sequence). The CDR3 totals 11 residues. The CDR3 DNA follows: TGTGCCTGGAGTCAGTTTAAACAGAAGTTCTTC. It specifies CAWSQFKQKFF.

This chain links TRBV19 with TRBJ1-2, with D unclear. V lost 4 bases, J lost 1 base, and 7 bases lay in between. Germline V CDR1 and CDR2: LNHDA, SQIVND (reference sequence). The CDR3 runs 13 residues. CDR3 residues: CASSTVRNYGYTF. The DNA of the CDR3 is TGTGCCAGTAGTACAGTCCGTAACTATGGCTACACCTTC.

This clonotype was observed at least ten times. This sequence joins TRBV2 and TRBJ2-3, with 7 bases aligning to TRBD1. The junction had 4 bases not matched to a gene; V was cut back by 4 bases and J by 0 bases. This CDR3 has 15 residues. From germline, CDR1 is SNHLY and CDR2 FYNNEI. The CDR3 coding sequence is TGTGCCAGCAGTGGACAGGGTTTAAGCACAGATACGCAGTATTTT. Translating it yields CASSGQGLSTDTQYF.

The J gene is TRBJ2-4, the V gene TRBV6-2 or TRBV6-3, with 9 bases identical to TRBD1. V lost 2 bases and J lost 1; bases outside the gene matches: 3. The germline V gene has CDR1 MNHEY and CDR2 SVGEGT. This CDR3 has 16 amino acids. For the CDR3, the DNA is TGTGCCAGCAGTTACGGGACAGGGCTCGCCAAAAACATTCAGTACTTC. Translating gives CASSYGTGLAKNIQYF.

Many counts were recorded for this clonotype. This sequence joins TRBV30 and TRBJ1-1, with D perhaps matching TRBD1 (5 bases). Trimming left V 3 bases short and J 6 bases short, with 11 bases between. The germline gives CDR1 GTSNPN, CDR2 SVGIG (reference sequence). CDR3 length: 12 amino acids. In DNA, the CDR3 is TGTGCCTGGAGCGTCTTAGGGGCTGAAGCTTTCTTT. Translating gives CAWSVLGAEAFF.

The chain uses TRBV20-1 and TRBJ2-3; TRBD2 might be the D (5 bases). CDR1 DFQATT and CDR2 SNEGSKA come from the germline V gene (reference sequence). This CDR3 has 15 residues. Trimming shortened V by 1 base and J by 4 bases, and 15 bases separated the two germline ends. CDR3 DNA: TGCAGTGCTAGAGTTGGGCTCCCCGGGGCAGATACGCAGTATTTT. This encodes CSARVGLPGADTQYF.

In its sample, this clonotype was seen many times. V and J are TRBV7-2 and TRBJ2-3; the D gene is possibly TRBD2 (5 bases). Per germline, CDR1 SGHTA and CDR2 FQGNSA. Trimming pared 0 bases from V and 3 bases from J, leaving 16 bases between. The CDR3 consists of 17 residues. CDR3 sequence (DNA): TGTGCCAGCAGCTTAGCCGGCCCCGTCGGAGGAACAGATACGCAGTATTTT. Protein product: CASSLAGPVGGTDTQYF.

The V and J genes are TRBV7-8 and TRBJ1-6, with a tentative D call TRBD1 (6 bases). Germline assignment: CDR1 SGHVS and CDR2 FQNEAQ. This CDR3 comprises 15 residues. V was shortened by 10 bases and J by 11 bases, with 24 bases between the two germline ends. This CDR3 reads CATKNPGQGETPLHF. CDR3 DNA sequence: TGTGCCACAAAGAATCCGGGACAAGGAGAAACACCCCTCCACTTT.

The rearrangement joins TRBV29-1 to TRBJ1-2, with 8 bases lining up with TRBD1. Germline V gene sequence: CDR1 SQVTM, CDR2 ANQGSEA. Trimming removed 0 bases from V and 3 bases from J; junction bases left unmatched: 6. This CDR3 spans 15 amino acids. The CDR3 nucleotides are TGCAGCGTTGAAGACGGGGACAGGCCCGACTATGGCTACACCTTC. It yields the protein CSVEDGDRPDYGYTF.

This clonotype has a count of ten or more. The chain couples TRBV7-9 to TRBJ1-5; D uncertain. The CDR3 runs 13 residues. V dropped 0 bases and J dropped 6 bases, with 6 bases sitting between them. Germline V CDR1 and CDR2: SEHNR, FQNEAQ (reference sequence). CDR3 nucleotide sequence: TGTGCCAGCAGCTTAGCGCCGGGTCAGCCCCAGCATTTT. Translated: CASSLAPGQPQHF.

In its sample, this clonotype was seen many times. This rearrangement joins TRBV5-5 to TRBJ2-5; 8 positions match TRBD1. The CDR3 is made up of 16 amino acids. V lost 1 base, J lost 3 bases, and 8 bases stayed unmatched. Germline V gives CDR1 SGHKS, CDR2 YYEKEE (reference sequence). CDR3 coding DNA: TGTGCCAGCAGCTTGCTTGGGACAGGTAAAGAAGAGACCCAGTACTTC. It specifies CASSLLGTGKEETQYF.

Ten or more counts support this clonotype. The rearrangement uses TRBV9 and TRBJ2-7; possible D gene TRBD2, 5 bases. This CDR3 is 14 amino acids long. V was shortened by 0 bases and J by 3 bases, with 10 bases between the two germline ends. Germline lookup yields CDR1 SGDLS and CDR2 YYNGEE. CDR3 amino acids: CASSVDPGSYEQYF. In DNA, the CDR3 is TGTGCCAGCAGCGTAGACCCGGGAAGCTACGAGCAGTACTTC.

In its sample, this clonotype was seen many times. The CDR3 loop is CASRGGGGSYEQYF. CDR3 coding DNA: TGTGCCAGCAGGGGGGGAGGGGGCTCCTACGAGCAGTACTTC. V is TRBV12-3 or TRBV12-4 and J is TRBJ2-7, with D maybe TRBD2 (7 bases). This CDR3 has 14 amino acids. The V end lost 6 bases, the J end lost 0 bases, and 12 bases lay between the germline ends.

This clonotype was seen repeatedly, ten times or more. The genes are TRBV24-1 and TRBJ2-5, with D perhaps TRBD1 (5 bases). The germline V and J ends were trimmed by 6 bases and 5 bases, with 18 bases remaining between them. The CDR3 covers 15 residues. CDR1 and CDR2 (germline): KGHDR, SFDVKD. The CDR3 region has the DNA TGTGCCACCAGTTCCCGGTCGCTCAAGGGGGAGACCCAGTACTTC. Its protein is CATSSRSLKGETQYF.

CDR3 sequence reads: CATSRDTGYQTRTDTQYF. CDR3 nucleotides: TGTGCCACCAGCAGAGACACAGGGTATCAGACTCGCACAGATACGCAGTATTTT. The chain couples TRBV15 to TRBJ2-3, with a weak D call TRBD1 (6 bases). This CDR3 has 18 residues. The germline gives CDR1 LNHNV, CDR2 YYDKDF (reference sequence). Trimming took 0 bases from V and 1 from J, leaving 17 bases between them.

This clonotype was seen at least ten times. The rearrangement links TRBV12-3 or TRBV12-4 to TRBJ2-7, with D hard to call. V lost 2 bases and J 3 bases, leaving 8 bases between the germline ends. The CDR3 is made up of 13 amino acids. CDR3 DNA: TGTGCCAGCAGTTTAAGTTTCGTCTACGAGCAGTACTTC. Translating gives CASSLSFVYEQYF.

There are a few counts of this clonotype. This chain joins TRBV7-2 and TRBJ1-5; D might be TRBD1 (6 bases). From germline, CDR1 is SGHTA and CDR2 FQGNSA. V was shortened by 8 bases and J by 4 bases, with 12 bases between the two germline ends. The CDR3 spans 13 residues. For the CDR3, the DNA is TGTGCCAGCGCCACAGGGCTTAATCAGCCCCAGCATTTT. Translated: CASATGLNQPQHF.

This clonotype was seen at least ten times. V usage is TRBV5-1 and J usage is TRBJ2-3; D remains unclear. Trimming took off 2 bases at V and 5 bases at J, with 12 bases between the two ends. CDR3 size: 14 residues. Germline V gives CDR1 SGHRS, CDR2 YFSETQ. This CDR3 is CASSLTGPRDTQYF. The CDR3 DNA follows: TGCGCCAGCAGCTTAACCGGACCCAGAGATACGCAGTATTTT.

The table lists this clonotype with many counts. The V call is TRBV28, the J call TRBJ2-7, with D perhaps matching TRBD2 (6 bases). This CDR3 region has 15 residues. Germline values: CDR1 MDHEN, CDR2 SYDVKM. Deletions cut 4 bases from V and 1 base from J, with 14 bases between. The DNA of the CDR3 is TGTGCCAGCAGTTCCGCCGGGGGAGCTTCCTACGAGCAGTACTTC. Translation gives CASSSAGGASYEQYF.

This clonotype was counted ten times or more. This chain links TRBV6-6 with TRBJ1-5; D unclear. V was clipped by 0 bases and J by 6 bases, with 3 bases between them. The CDR3 spans 12 residues. CDR1 MNHNY and CDR2 SVGAGI come from the germline V gene (reference sequence). CDR3 bases: TGTGCCAGCAGTTACTCGACTCAGCCCCAGCATTTT. Protein sequence: CASSYSTQPQHF.

The chain is built from TRBV11-3 and TRBJ2-5, with 7 bases fitting TRBD1. Looked up from germline, CDR1 is SGHNT and CDR2 is YENEEA. This CDR3 spans 14 amino acids. V lost 1 base to trimming and J lost 4 bases; unmatched junction nucleotides: 3. The chain's CDR3 is CASSLGGQAETQYF. The CDR3 nucleotides read TGTGCCAGCAGCTTAGGCGGACAGGCAGAGACCCAGTACTTC. Based on the CDR3 plus reference TRBV11-3 and TRBJ2-5, the full variable domain is EAGVVQSPRYKIIEKKQPVAFWCNPISGHNTLYWYLQNLGQGPELLIRYENEEAVDDSQLPKDRFSAERLKGVDSTLKIQPAELGDSAVYLCASSLGGQAETQYFGPGTRLLVL.

This clonotype was detected ten times or more. The chain recombines TRBV3-1 with TRBJ2-7, with TRBD2 matching 8 bases. Per the germline V gene, CDR1 is LGHDT and CDR2 is YNNKEL (reference sequence). This CDR3 has 14 residues. Losses at the gene ends were 6 bases for V and 7 bases for J; bases not matched to a gene: 11. The CDR3 coding sequence is TGTGCCAGCAGACGCTCCGGGACTAGAGGAGAGCAGTACTTC. It codes for CASRRSGTRGEQYF.

This clonotype was observed many times. The chain combines TRBV5-1 with TRBJ1-6; perhaps TRBD1 as D (6 bases). Looked up from germline, CDR1 is SGHRS and CDR2 is YFSETQ. This CDR3 contains 14 residues. V dropped 4 bases and J dropped 8 bases, with 13 bases sitting between them. DNA of the CDR3: TGCGCCAGCAGCGTGACAGGTTCCCATTCACCCCTCCACTTT. Translating it yields CASSVTGSHSPLHF.

This clonotype was detected many times. The chain recombines TRBV7-2 with TRBJ2-3, with 14 nucleotides matching TRBD2. The CDR3 is 17 amino acids. Germline CDR1 and CDR2: SGHTA and FQGNSA. The ends lost 3 bases at V and 8 bases at J; junction bases unmatched: 10. This CDR3 is CASSFTGTSGSLGTQYF. The CDR3, as DNA: TGTGCCAGCAGCTTTACCGGGACTAGCGGGAGTTTGGGTACGCAGTATTTT. Complete variable domain (other parts from reference TRBV7-2 and TRBJ2-3): GAGVSQSPSNKVTEKGKDVELRCDPISGHTALYWYRQSLGQGLEFLIYFQGNSAPDKSGLPSDRFSAERTGGSVSTLTIQRTQQEDSAVYLCASSFTGTSGSLGTQYFGPGTRLTVL.

The V call is TRBV4-1, the J call TRBJ1-5; 9 nucleotides align to TRBD1. J lost 4 bases, V lost 4 bases, and 5 bases had no gene match. CDR1 is MGHRA, CDR2 YSYEKL, per germline. The length of the CDR3 is 15 residues. Written as DNA, the CDR3 is TGCGCCAGCAGCCCGGCGACAGGGGGAAATCAGCCCCAGCATTTT. Its translation is CASSPATGGNQPQHF.

This clonotype was observed a few times. The chain uses TRBV10-3 and TRBJ1-5; TRBD1 aligns across 8 bases. The germline gives CDR1 ENHRY, CDR2 SYGVKD. The length of the CDR3 is 13 residues. Trimming cost V 6 bases and J 6 bases; bases outside gene matches: 4. This CDR3 reads CAISGQGSQPQHF. The CDR3 region has the DNA TGTGCCATCAGCGGACAGGGTTCTCAGCCCCAGCATTTT.

The table lists this clonotype with many counts. The rearrangement links TRBV10-3 to TRBJ2-1; 11 bases are a match to TRBD2. Losses at the gene ends were 7 bases for V and 5 bases for J; bases not matched to a gene: 10. Germline lookup yields CDR1 ENHRY and CDR2 SYGVKD. This CDR3 contains 16 residues. Here the CDR3 reads CAINEFSGRANNEQFF. Written as DNA, the CDR3 is TGTGCCATCAACGAATTTAGCGGGAGGGCCAACAATGAGCAGTTCTTC.